Included here is one T cell receptor (beta chain) sequence, with context. The entry originates in a study of blood T cell repertoires in COVID-19. Looking at the study overall: Sites in the United States, Italy and Spain provided acute and convalescent COVID-19 samples. PBMCs, B-cell-depleted T cells, or T cells provided the cDNA or gDNA that made up the material.

This CDR3 contains 15 residues. V shed 4 bases, J shed 3 bases, and the junction held 5 bases outside the gene matches. CDR1 and CDR2 from the germline V gene are LGHNA and YNFKEQ. The repertoire was sequenced with immunoSEQ multiplex PCR; TCRdb's copy has only in-frame clones and lacks some. The sample includes 35,000 to 50,000 clones, about 89% of them seen just once. Sequencing used peripheral blood. The clonotype comes from a woman under 40 in a cohort sampled during active COVID-19. The chain couples TRBV4-2 to TRBJ2-7; 11 bases match TRBD1. CDR3 sequence reads: CASSREGTGGYEQYF. The DNA for the CDR3 is TGTGCCAGCAGCCGGGAAGGGACAGGGGGCTACGAGCAGTACTTC.